This T cell receptor (beta chain) was sequenced in a study of CD8 T cells in Susac syndrome. Study-wide background: Sequenced Susac syndrome patients included over five with active disease and under ten who were in remission. At blood draw, Susac syndrome patients were therapy-naive, on corticosteroids, or on intravenous immunoglobulin alone.

A note on this clonotype: Its cognate antigen is unknown.

Whole-study findings and limits: CD4+ repertoires of Susac syndrome patients lacked detectable clonal expansion.

With random hexamers, reverse transcription was performed on roughly 0.45 to 1 ug of RNA. TCRdb analysed the immunoSEQ multiplex PCR reads with MiXCR anew, one entry per CDR3 protein. The data show 77,000 or so distinct CDR3 sequences, roughly 91% seen once. The CDR3 extends over 17 amino acids. Trimming at V came to 4 bases and at J to 5 bases, leaving 11 bases not matched to a gene. CDR1 and CDR2 from the germline V gene are LGHNA and YNFKEQ. Sequenced input: CD4+ T cells from PBMCs. This clonotype was sampled from a human donor with Susac syndrome. The V and J genes are TRBV4-2 and TRBJ1-5; 10 bases match TRBD1. CDR3: CASSPGTGDGEDQPQHF. The CDR3 nucleotides read TGTGCCAGCAGCCCCGGGACAGGGGATGGAGAGGATCAGCCCCAGCATTTT.